The 8 T cell receptor beta chains listed next were all sequenced from one sample in a study of cytomegalovirus exposure and HLA in healthy donors. Generated by immunoSEQ multiplex PCR, the TCRdb table keeps only in-frame clones and is missing some. This table has around 52,000 clones, approximately 88% appearing once. The sequencing sample was made of PBMCs. Receptor source: a woman aged 30 to 39 in good health and CMV-seronegative.

The genes are TRBV28 and TRBJ2-1; 7 bases are a match to TRBD1. Trimming cost V 8 bases and J 4 bases; bases outside gene matches: 8. Looked up from germline, CDR1 is MDHEN and CDR2 is SYDVKM. The length of the CDR3 is 14 residues. The CDR3 DNA sequence: TGTGCCAGCCTTAGAGGGGGCCTTTACAATGAGCAGTTCTTC. Translated, it gives CASLRGGLYNEQFF.

This clone was seen once. V usage is TRBV29-1 and J usage is TRBJ2-7, with D possibly being TRBD2 (6 bases). CDR1 SQVTM and CDR2 ANQGSEA come from the germline V gene. The CDR3 length is 14 residues. Trimming removed 2 bases from V and 5 bases from J, with 16 bases in between. The CDR3 bases are TGCAGCGTTGAAAACGGCGCGGGAACTAACGAGCAGTACTTC. It translates to CSVENGAGTNEQYF.

The chain joins TRBV6-6 to TRBJ1-1; D is ambiguous. Germline V gene sequence: CDR1 MNHNY, CDR2 SVGAGI (reference sequence). There are 16 residues in the CDR3. V lost 3 bases and J lost 1, with 15 bases in between. The CDR3 nucleotides are TGTGCCAGCAGTTATGCCCCATCGGAGGGGAACACTGAAGCTTTCTTT. It encodes CASSYAPSEGNTEAFF.

This clone was seen once. The V gene is TRBV5-4, the J gene TRBJ2-1, with 10 positions matching TRBD2. The J segment lost 6 bases and the V segment lost 0 bases, leaving 9 bases of the junction unmatched. The germline CDR1 and CDR2 sequences are SGHNT and YYREEE (reference sequence). The CDR3 runs 17 residues. CDR3 region: CASSLGGSGRASNEQFF. CDR3 nucleotide sequence: TGTGCCAGCAGCTTGGGGGGAAGCGGGAGGGCGAGCAATGAGCAGTTCTTC.

The chain is built from TRBV28 and TRBJ1-4, with D possibly being TRBD1 (5 bases). CDR1 and CDR2 (germline): MDHEN, SYDVKM. The CDR3 has 12 amino acids. Trimming removed 8 bases at V and 8 bases at J, with 12 bases between. The CDR3 sequence: CASSAGREKLFF. For the CDR3, the DNA is TGTGCCAGCTCGGCAGGGAGGGAAAAACTGTTTTTT.

The genes are TRBV7-8 and TRBJ2-7, with D tentatively TRBD1 (6 bases). CDR3 length: 13 amino acids. Per the germline V gene, CDR1 is SGHVS and CDR2 is FQNEAQ. The germline V and J ends were trimmed by 3 bases and 6 bases, with 12 bases remaining between them. In DNA, the CDR3 is TGTGCCAGCAGCTTGTTCAGGGGCCTCGAGCAGTACTTC. It yields the protein CASSLFRGLEQYF.

This clone was seen a handful of times. This rearrangement joins TRBV6-5 to TRBJ2-7, with a tentative D call TRBD2 (6 bases). Germline V gene sequence: CDR1 MNHEY, CDR2 SVGAGI. The CDR3 sequence is 15 residues long. Trimming removed 0 bases at V and 3 bases at J, with 12 bases between. Here the CDR3 DNA reads TGTGCCAGCAGTTACTCGCGGGGAGGAGGCTACGAGCAGTACTTC. Translating it yields CASSYSRGGGYEQYF.

The chain has TRBV6-5 and TRBJ2-7; 8 positions match TRBD2. Germline V gives CDR1 MNHEY, CDR2 SVGAGI. The CDR3 spans 15 residues. V gave up 4 bases and J gave up 3 bases; unmatched junction bases: 8. The CDR3 here is CASSSVSAGGYEQYF. The CDR3 DNA is TGTGCCAGCAGTTCCGTGTCGGCGGGAGGCTACGAGCAGTACTTC.